Below, 20 T cell receptor beta chains from the same sample are listed, as sequenced in a study of control samples from healthy donors and cancer patients. Sequencing was performed with immunoSEQ multiplex PCR; in TCRdb, only in-frame clones are kept and a portion is missing. The sample yields about 79,000 clones, roughly 93% seen once. Sequenced: PBMCs. These receptors came from a middle-aged woman with lung cancer.

The rearrangement links TRBV5-1 to TRBJ1-1; D might be TRBD1 (5 bases). In germline, CDR1 is SGHRS, CDR2 YFSETQ. Trimming pared 4 bases from V and 0 bases from J, leaving 19 bases between. CDR3 length equals 17 residues. CDR3 in DNA: TGCGCCAGCAGCCAGGCCCCCCAGACAGATCTGAACACTGAAGCTTTCTTT. It specifies CASSQAPQTDLNTEAFF. Supplemented by reference TRBV5-1 and TRBJ1-1, the full variable domain reads KAGVTQTPRYLIKTRGQQVTLSCSPISGHRSVSWYQQTPGQGLQFLFEYFSETQRNKGNFPGRFSGRQFSNSRSEMNVSTLELGDSALYLCASSQAPQTDLNTEAFFGQGTRLTVV.

This chain uses TRBV7-9 with TRBJ1-2; 7 bases line up with TRBD1. With V trimmed by 5 bases and J by 8 bases, 17 bases remained unmatched. Germline V gene lookup returns CDR1 SEHNR and CDR2 FQNEAQ (reference sequence). The CDR3 runs to 16 residues. For the CDR3, the DNA is TGTGCCAGCAGCCAAGGGCGCACAGGGGTACTTATCGGCTACACCTTC. Its protein product is CASSQGRTGVLIGYTF.

V usage is TRBV19 and J usage is TRBJ2-2, with 12 bases aligning to TRBD2. This CDR3 is built from 13 residues. After removal of 8 bases from V and 6 bases from J, the junction contained 1 base not matched to a gene. The germline V gene encodes CDR1 LNHDA and CDR2 SQIVND (reference sequence). The CDR3 region is CASLAGGPGELFF. DNA of the CDR3: TGTGCCAGTCTAGCGGGGGGGCCCGGGGAGCTGTTTTTT.

The sample holds one count of this clone. J is TRBJ2-7 and V is TRBV18; TRBD2 agrees at 10 bases. The germline V gene has CDR1 KGHSH and CDR2 LQKENI. The trim removed 1 base at V and 6 bases at J, leaving 3 bases unmatched. The CDR3 is made up of 14 amino acids. This CDR3 is CASSPRRLAGEQYF. For the CDR3, the DNA is TGTGCCAGCTCACCACGGAGACTAGCGGGCGAGCAGTACTTC.

This clone was observed a single time. This chain joins TRBV5-1 and TRBJ1-1; tentative D call: TRBD1 (5 bases). Germline V gives CDR1 SGHRS, CDR2 YFSETQ. The CDR3 runs 13 residues. The ends were cut back, 0 bases at V and 3 bases at J, with 6 bases in the middle. CDR3 coding DNA: TGCGCCAGCAGCTTGGGAGGGGACACTGAAGCTTTCTTT. Translated: CASSLGGDTEAFF.

The V gene is TRBV5-1, the J gene TRBJ1-2, with no clear D. Between the trimmed V and J ends, which lost 0 bases and 2 bases, there was a span of 5 bases. This CDR3 comprises 13 residues. Per the germline V gene, CDR1 is SGHRS and CDR2 is YFSETQ. The chain's CDR3 is CASSLAENYGYTF. CDR3 coding DNA: TGCGCCAGCAGCTTGGCTGAGAACTATGGCTACACCTTC. The full variable domain, with the rest looked up from reference TRBV5-1 and TRBJ1-2, is KAGVTQTPRYLIKTRGQQVTLSCSPISGHRSVSWYQQTPGQGLQFLFEYFSETQRNKGNFPGRFSGRQFSNSRSEMNVSTLELGDSALYLCASSLAENYGYTFGSGTRLTVV.

This sequence joins TRBV4-1 and TRBJ2-2; no clear D gene. From germline, CDR1 is MGHRA and CDR2 YSYEKL. The CDR3 has 12 residues. The V and J ends lost 1 base and 6 bases respectively, with 3 bases between them. CDR3 sequence reads: CASSQVAGELFF. In nucleotides, the CDR3 is TGCGCCAGCAGCCAAGTGGCCGGGGAGCTGTTTTTT.

The V gene is TRBV11-2, the J gene TRBJ2-2; no clear D gene. Deletions cut 1 base from V and 0 bases from J, with 15 bases between. Germline assignment: CDR1 SGHAT and CDR2 FQNNGV. CDR3 length: 18 residues. The CDR3 sequence is CASSLVITDLTNTGELFF. The CDR3 DNA sequence: TGTGCCAGCAGCTTAGTTATCACAGACCTCACGAACACCGGGGAGCTGTTTTTT.

V and J are TRBV18 and TRBJ2-6, with 8 bases matching TRBD1. The V gene end was trimmed by 3 bases and the J gene end by 1 base; junction bases not matched to a gene: 2. This CDR3 has 16 residues. Germline CDR1 is KGHSH and CDR2 is LQKENI. CDR3 sequence: CASSPQGASGANVLTF. The DNA of the CDR3 is TGTGCCAGCTCACCCCAGGGGGCATCTGGGGCCAACGTCCTGACTTTC.

This chain joins TRBV7-9 and TRBJ1-4; TRBD1 is a possible D gene (5 bases). This CDR3 comprises 16 residues. The V end lost 1 base, the J end lost 2 bases, and 11 bases lay between the germline ends. The V gene's germline CDR1 is SEHNR and CDR2 FQNEAQ (reference sequence). The CDR3 bases are TGTGCCAGCAGCTTAGGGGCGGGACTTACTAATGAAAAACTGTTTTTT. As protein: CASSLGAGLTNEKLFF.

This chain uses TRBV4-2 with TRBJ2-3; D may be TRBD2 (7 bases). V gave up 3 bases and J gave up 4 bases, with 17 bases separating them. In germline, CDR1 is LGHNA, CDR2 YNFKEQ. The CDR3 sequence is 16 residues long. CDR3 sequence (DNA): TGTGCCAGCAGCCAGGCGATAGGGGGGGCCCCAGATACGCAGTATTTT. As protein: CASSQAIGGAPDTQYF.

This chain links TRBV28 with TRBJ2-7; the D gene is possibly TRBD2 (5 bases). The CDR3 totals 16 residues. Between the trimmed V and J ends, which lost 7 bases and 0 bases, there was a span of 19 bases. CDR1 and CDR2 from the germline V gene are MDHEN and SYDVKM. The CDR3 loop reads CASKKSPAGSSYEQYF. The CDR3, as DNA: TGTGCCAGCAAGAAATCTCCGGCGGGCAGCTCCTACGAGCAGTACTTC.

The chain carries TRBV6-2 or TRBV6-3 and TRBJ1-4; possible D gene TRBD1, 6 bases. Germline V gene lookup returns CDR1 MNHEY and CDR2 SVGEGT. The V gene lost 4 bases and the J gene lost 8 bases, with 17 bases spanning the gap. CDR3 length: 15 residues. DNA of the CDR3: TGTGCCAGCAGTTCCAACAGGGTTCTTGGAGAAAAACTGTTTTTT. Translating it yields CASSSNRVLGEKLFF.

This rearrangement joins TRBV27 to TRBJ2-6, with a tentative D call TRBD1 (5 bases). In germline, CDR1 is MNHEY, CDR2 SMNVEV (reference sequence). Trimming removed 4 bases from V and 2 bases from J, with 6 bases in between. The CDR3 sequence is 14 residues long. CDR3 in amino acids: CASSSGTGANVLTF. CDR3 nucleotides: TGTGCCAGCAGTTCAGGGACTGGGGCCAACGTCCTGACTTTC.

CDR3 coding DNA: TGTGCCAGCGAGGGCGGGAAGACCCAGTACTTC. As protein: CASEGGKTQYF. The V and J genes are TRBV28 and TRBJ2-5, with a tentative D call TRBD2 (6 bases). V gave up 8 bases and J gave up 6 bases, with 10 bases separating them. CDR3 length: 11 residues. Germline V gene data show CDR1 as MDHEN and CDR2 as SYDVKM.

The chain links TRBV12-5 to TRBJ1-2; TRBD1 matches 9 bases. With 1 base clipped from V and 2 bases from J, the junction kept 2 bases outside the gene matches. Germline-derived CDR1 and CDR2 are LGHNT and FRNRAP. The CDR3 runs to 15 residues. CDR3 in amino acids: CASGLDRGLNYGYTF. The CDR3 DNA follows: TGTGCTAGTGGTTTGGACAGGGGGCTAAACTATGGCTACACCTTC.

V gene TRBV5-6 combines with J gene TRBJ1-6; 9 bases map to TRBD1. Trimming cost V 2 bases and J 7 bases; bases outside gene matches: 7. This CDR3 region has 16 residues. Germline V CDR1 and CDR2: SGHDT, YYEEEE. The CDR3 DNA is TGTGCCAGCAGCTTCACAGGGGGCACGAAAAATTCACCCCTCCACTTT. Its translation is CASSFTGGTKNSPLHF. The complete variable domain, with remaining parts taken from reference TRBV5-6 and TRBJ1-6, reads DAGVTQSPTHLIKTRGQQVTLRCSPKSGHDTVSWYQQALGQGPQFIFQYYEEEERQRGNFPDRFSGHQFPNYSSELNVNALLLGDSALYLCASSFTGGTKNSPLHFGNGTRLTVT.

The V and J genes are TRBV11-2 and TRBJ2-2; TRBD1 matches at 9 bases. Per the germline V gene, CDR1 is SGHAT and CDR2 is FQNNGV. With 1 base clipped from V and 0 bases from J, the junction kept 0 bases outside the gene matches. The CDR3 loop spans 16 amino acids. DNA for the CDR3: TGTGCCAGCAGCTTAGGGGACAGGGCGAACACCGGGGAGCTGTTTTTT. The encoded protein is CASSLGDRANTGELFF.

This rearrangement joins TRBV2 to TRBJ1-1; D remains unclear. Trimming removed 7 bases from V and 0 bases from J, with 9 bases in between. The length of the CDR3 is 13 residues. Germline V CDR1 and CDR2: SNHLY, FYNNEI. The CDR3 sequence is CASKARLNTEAFF. CDR3 coding DNA: TGTGCCAGCAAAGCCAGATTGAACACTGAAGCTTTCTTT.

This clone came up a few times. This sequence joins TRBV2 and TRBJ1-6; 9 bases line up with TRBD1. The CDR3 is made up of 14 amino acids. Germline V gives CDR1 SNHLY, CDR2 FYNNEI. The V gene end was trimmed by 5 bases and the J gene end by 7 bases; junction bases not matched to a gene: 3. CDR3 loop: CASSPGQGNSPLHF. The CDR3 nucleotides read TGTGCCAGCAGTCCGGGACAGGGCAATTCACCCCTCCACTTT.